This T cell receptor beta chain stems from a study of Graves' ophthalmopathy and Graves' hyperthyroidism. Study-wide background: Peripheral blood was gathered at the point of initial diagnosis, before any treatment started.

The sequenced template was RNA, covering the TCR beta CDR3 region. HTBI primers served in a first-round RT-PCR, which a second-round multiplex PCR followed. TCRdb redid the calling of the multiplex PCR reads with MiXCR, one entry per CDR3 protein. The data show some 400,000 distinct CDR3 sequences, about a sixth seen once. Unmatched junction bases numbered 9, after V lost 2 bases and J lost 4 bases. Germline assignment: CDR1 MNHEY and CDR2 SVGEGT. The CDR3 is made up of 18 amino acids. Whole-study findings and limits: Blood was where most expanded thyroid clonotypes above 0.001 frequency also turned up. Ophthalmopathy progression prediction by the model yielded a sensitivity of about 68% and a specificity of 72.22%.

This clonotype has at least ten counts. What it recognizes is unknown. PBMCs were obtained from 8 to 10 ml of fresh peripheral blood. The sequencing input was peripheral blood. The clonotype originates from a woman in her late teens or twenties with Graves' ophthalmopathy. The chain uses TRBV6-2 or TRBV6-3 and TRBJ2-2; 11 bases are shared with TRBD2. The CDR3 region has the DNA TGTGCCAGCAGTTACGACCAACCGGGACTAGCGGTCACCGGGGAGCTGTTTTTT. It specifies CASSYDQPGLAVTGELFF.